These 2 T cell receptor beta chains were sequenced from one sample in a study of cytomegalovirus exposure and HLA in healthy donors. Assay used: immunoSEQ multiplex PCR; TCRdb lists only in-frame clones, some missing. The sample holds more than 110,000 clones, about 83% seen once. Sample: PBMCs. The source is a woman aged 30 to 39 in good health and CMV-seronegative.

This rearrangement joins TRBV7-2 to TRBJ1-3; D remains ambiguous. V lost 0 bases and J 3 bases, leaving 6 bases between the germline ends. Per germline, CDR1 SGHTA and CDR2 FQGNSA. This CDR3 has 14 amino acids. The CDR3 DNA reads as TGTGCCAGCAGCTTAGCCACAGTTGGAAACACCATATATTTT. It translates to CASSLATVGNTIYF.

The chain uses TRBV7-6 and TRBJ2-3; D might be TRBD1 (5 bases). Germline assignment: CDR1 SGHVS and CDR2 FNYEAQ. The CDR3 extends over 14 amino acids. V lost 3 bases and J 5 bases, leaving 12 bases between the germline ends. In DNA, the CDR3 is TGTGCCAGCAGCTTTCGGCAGGGAATAGATACGCAGTATTTT. Its translation is CASSFRQGIDTQYF.